The T cell receptor (beta chain) described here comes from a study of naive and memory T cell subsets. General study points: In naive cells, over 90% of TCR sequences were seen only once. A few larger clonotypes appeared in naive repertoires, especially CD8, possibly memory cells re-expressing CD45RA. RNA-based TCR counts may shift with T cell activation and differentiation.

Concerning this clonotype itself: Its cognate antigen is unknown.

Alpha and beta libraries were amplified separately from the second PCR onward. Overnight CMV lysate stimulation of fresh PBMCs defined donor CMV status by CD4+ IFNgamma. V was cut by 3 bases and J by 6 bases, with 12 bases left in between. The CDR3 is made up of 13 amino acids. Germline CDR1 MNHEY, CDR2 SMNVEV (reference sequence). The beta constant-region primer was an equimolar mix of two oligonucleotides covering TRBC1 and TRBC2. Four rounds of PCR amplified the ligated cDNA using nested alpha and beta constant-region primers plus SP2. TCRdb used MiXCR to reprocess the UMI-ligation and nested PCR reads, holding one entry per CDR3 protein. This sample yields 95,000 to 110,000 distinct CDR3 sequences, of which roughly 15% are seen a single time; approximately 2.6% belongs to the top ten.

The sequence was obtained from a human donor in good health. The specimen was naive CD8+ T cells from blood. The chain combines TRBV27 with TRBJ2-7, with D perhaps matching TRBD1 (6 bases). The CDR3 sequence: CASSFARGLEQYF. CDR3 bases: TGTGCCAGCAGTTTTGCCAGGGGCCTCGAGCAGTACTTC.